This T cell receptor (beta chain) was recovered during a study of CD8 T cells in ankylosing spondylitis. Study-level findings and limits: Disease-linked clones, CD8+, were relatively rare in peripheral blood. Ankylosing spondylitis blood appeared to carry a characteristic TCR beta motif of under ten highly homologous variants. Matched ankylosing spondylitis synovial fluid reportedly contained a significantly enriched population of disease-linked clones.

MiXCR, applied by TCRdb to the 5' RACE reads, yields one record per CDR3 protein. The sample has roughly 260,000 distinct CDR3 sequences; 20% are singletons. Comments on this clonotype: The target antigen is unknown.

There are 16 residues in the CDR3. The germline V gene has CDR1 SGHAT and CDR2 FQNNGV. The V gene lost 5 bases and the J gene lost 0 bases, with 16 bases spanning the gap. The receptor's source is a male donor with ankylosing spondylitis or in good health (not recorded which). The chain has TRBV11-2 and TRBJ1-1, with a tentative D call TRBD1 (6 bases). The specimen was blood, either unsorted or a sorted T cell fraction (not recorded which). The CDR3: CASSQETGLMNTEAFF. The CDR3 DNA sequence: TGTGCCAGCAGCCAAGAGACAGGACTCATGAACACTGAAGCTTTCTTT. The whole variable domain, remainder taken from reference TRBV11-2 and TRBJ1-1, is EAGVAQSPRYKIIEKRQSVAFWCNPISGHATLYWYQQILGQGPKLLIQFQNNGVVDDSQLPKDRFSAERLKGVDSTLKIQPAKLEDSAVYLCASSQETGLMNTEAFFGQGTRLTVV.